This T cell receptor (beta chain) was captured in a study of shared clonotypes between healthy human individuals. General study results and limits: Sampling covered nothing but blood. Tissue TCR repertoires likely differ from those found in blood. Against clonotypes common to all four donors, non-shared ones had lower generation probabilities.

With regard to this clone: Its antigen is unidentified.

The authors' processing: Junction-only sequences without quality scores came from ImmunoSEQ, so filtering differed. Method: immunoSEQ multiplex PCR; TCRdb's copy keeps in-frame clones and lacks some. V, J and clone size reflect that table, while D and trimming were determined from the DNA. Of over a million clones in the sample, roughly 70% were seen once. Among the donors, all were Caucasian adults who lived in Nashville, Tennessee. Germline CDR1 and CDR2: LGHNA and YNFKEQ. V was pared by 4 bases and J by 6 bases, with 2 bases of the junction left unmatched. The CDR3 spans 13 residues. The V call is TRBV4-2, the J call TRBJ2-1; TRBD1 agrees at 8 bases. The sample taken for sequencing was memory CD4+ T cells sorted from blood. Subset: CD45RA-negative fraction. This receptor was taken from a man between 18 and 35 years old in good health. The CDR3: CASSPGTGNEQFF. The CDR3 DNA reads TGTGCCAGCAGCCCGGGGACAGGCAATGAGCAGTTCTTC.